A selection of T cell receptor beta chains follows, all from one sample in a study of cytomegalovirus exposure and HLA in healthy donors. Profiling relied on immunoSEQ multiplex PCR, and the TCRdb table lists in-frame clones only, not all of them. Among 95,000 to 150,000 clones listed, about four fifths were seen once. The sequenced material came from PBMCs. The receptors stem from a woman in her sixties or seventies in good health and CMV-seropositive. The CDR3 runs from the conserved cysteine through the conserved F or W. Each record gives: D gene, clone size, J gene, V gene, CDR3 protein, CDR3 DNA. D genes are given only for firm matches. Where a row states a size, it is once, few, many or the class of an expanded clone; other rows omit it.

D gene: .
clone size: .
J gene: TRBJ1-1
V gene: TRBV7-2
CDR3 protein: CASSLGGADTEAFF
CDR3 DNA: TGTGCCAGCAGCTTAGGTGGGGCAGACACTGAAGCTTTCTTT

D gene: TRBD2
clone size: .
J gene: TRBJ2-7
V gene: TRBV7-8
CDR3 protein: CASSNLSGRPSYEQYF
CDR3 DNA: TGTGCCAGCAGCAACCTTAGCGGGAGGCCCTCCTACGAGCAGTACTTC

D gene: TRBD2
clone size: .
J gene: TRBJ2-2
V gene: TRBV5-1
CDR3 protein: CASSLARLAVTNTGELFF
CDR3 DNA: TGCGCCAGCAGCTTGGCCCGCCTAGCGGTGACGAACACCGGGGAGCTGTTTTTT

D gene: TRBD2
clone size: .
J gene: TRBJ2-5
V gene: TRBV27
CDR3 protein: CASRDSGAQETQYF
CDR3 DNA: TGTGCCAGCAGGGATAGCGGGGCGCAAGAGACCCAGTACTTC

D gene: TRBD1
clone size: .
J gene: TRBJ2-3
V gene: TRBV29-1
CDR3 protein: CSVARGQGVSTDTQYF
CDR3 DNA: TGCAGCGTTGCTCGGGGACAGGGGGTGAGCACAGATACGCAGTATTTT

D gene: .
clone size: few
J gene: TRBJ2-1
V gene: TRBV7-3
CDR3 protein: CASSLNEYPPGNEQFF
CDR3 DNA: TGTGCCAGCAGCTTAAATGAGTACCCCCCGGGCAATGAGCAGTTCTTC

D gene: .
clone size: .
J gene: TRBJ1-5
V gene: TRBV6-6
CDR3 protein: CASIKRQAGNQPQHF
CDR3 DNA: TGTGCCAGCATTAAGAGACAGGCAGGGAATCAGCCCCAGCATTTT

D gene: .
clone size: .
J gene: TRBJ2-2
V gene: TRBV7-3
CDR3 protein: CASSLHSGGGNTGELFF
CDR3 DNA: TGTGCCAGCAGCTTACACTCAGGGGGAGGTAACACCGGGGAGCTGTTTTTT

D gene: .
clone size: .
J gene: TRBJ2-1
V gene: TRBV4-3
CDR3 protein: CASSQDSSYNEQFF
CDR3 DNA: TGCGCCAGCAGCCAGGACAGCTCCTACAATGAGCAGTTCTTC

D gene: .
clone size: .
J gene: TRBJ2-3
V gene: TRBV19
CDR3 protein: CASTPFAGPTDTQYF
CDR3 DNA: TGTGCCAGTACCCCTTTTGCGGGGCCCACAGATACGCAGTATTTT

D gene: .
clone size: .
J gene: TRBJ2-3
V gene: TRBV7-2
CDR3 protein: CASSYLQEGTQYF
CDR3 DNA: TGTGCCAGCAGCTACTTACAGGAAGGTACGCAGTATTTT

D gene: TRBD2
clone size: .
J gene: TRBJ2-1
V gene: TRBV6-6
CDR3 protein: CASSINSGGPYNEQFF
CDR3 DNA: TGTGCCAGCAGTATAAATAGCGGGGGCCCCTACAATGAGCAGTTCTTC

D gene: .
clone size: .
J gene: TRBJ1-1
V gene: TRBV27
CDR3 protein: CASSTGDTEAFF
CDR3 DNA: TGTGCCAGCAGTACAGGAGACACTGAAGCTTTCTTT

D gene: .
clone size: .
J gene: TRBJ1-1
V gene: TRBV30
CDR3 protein: CAWSVRQSYLLSEDRTEAFF
CDR3 DNA: TGTGCCTGGAGTGTACGGCAGTCGTATCTCCTCTCAGAGGATCGCACTGAAGCTTTCTTT

D gene: .
clone size: .
J gene: TRBJ2-1
V gene: TRBV6-6
CDR3 protein: CASSWATSYNEQFF
CDR3 DNA: TGTGCCAGCAGTTGGGCTACTTCCTACAATGAGCAGTTCTTC

D gene: TRBD1
clone size: .
J gene: TRBJ2-1
V gene: TRBV7-9
CDR3 protein: CASSLDDRGWDEQFF
CDR3 DNA: TGTGCCAGCAGCTTAGACGACAGGGGGTGGGATGAGCAGTTCTTC

D gene: TRBD1
clone size: .
J gene: TRBJ1-6
V gene: TRBV6-5
CDR3 protein: CASSSRQGYSPLHF
CDR3 DNA: TGTGCCAGCAGTTCCCGACAGGGGTATTCACCCCTCCACTTT

D gene: .
clone size: once
J gene: TRBJ2-2
V gene: TRBV6-1
CDR3 protein: CASSERSRAGELFF
CDR3 DNA: TGTGCCAGCAGTGAACGGTCGAGGGCCGGGGAGCTGTTTTTT

D gene: TRBD2
clone size: .
J gene: TRBJ2-5
V gene: TRBV12-5
CDR3 protein: CASGIGGYLAQYF
CDR3 DNA: TGTGCTAGTGGGATCGGGGGGTATTTGGCCCAGTACTTC

D gene: .
clone size: .
J gene: TRBJ1-5
V gene: TRBV4-3
CDR3 protein: CASSPTGGDQPQHF
CDR3 DNA: TGCGCCAGCAGCCCGACCGGAGGGGATCAGCCCCAGCATTTT

D gene: .
clone size: many
J gene: TRBJ1-1
V gene: TRBV6-5
CDR3 protein: CASSYSFLDTEAFF
CDR3 DNA: TGTGCCAGCAGTTACTCGTTCTTAGACACTGAAGCTTTCTTT

D gene: .
clone size: .
J gene: TRBJ2-7
V gene: TRBV6-5
CDR3 protein: CASSYSSAGVTYEQYF
CDR3 DNA: TGTGCCAGCAGTTACTCGAGTGCGGGTGTAACCTACGAGCAGTACTTC

D gene: .
clone size: few
J gene: TRBJ1-5
V gene: TRBV6-1
CDR3 protein: CASSSNRINQPQHF
CDR3 DNA: TGTGCCAGCAGTTCAAACAGGATCAATCAGCCCCAGCATTTT

D gene: TRBD1
clone size: .
J gene: TRBJ1-2
V gene: TRBV28
CDR3 protein: CASKAGGANYGYTF
CDR3 DNA: TGTGCCAGCAAAGCAGGGGGCGCGAACTATGGCTACACCTTC

D gene: TRBD1
clone size: few
J gene: TRBJ1-2
V gene: TRBV6-5
CDR3 protein: CASSYSPGQGDYGYTF
CDR3 DNA: TGTGCCAGCAGTTACTCTCCGGGACAGGGGGATTATGGCTACACCTTC

D gene: TRBD1
clone size: .
J gene: TRBJ1-2
V gene: TRBV5-4
CDR3 protein: CASSSKGARTGVYGYTF
CDR3 DNA: TGTGCCAGCAGTTCGAAAGGCGCGAGGACAGGGGTCTATGGCTACACCTTC

D gene: .
clone size: .
J gene: TRBJ1-3
V gene: TRBV28
CDR3 protein: CASRYTISGNTIYF
CDR3 DNA: TGTGCCAGCAGGTACACCATCTCTGGAAACACCATATATTTT

D gene: TRBD1
clone size: .
J gene: TRBJ2-5
V gene: TRBV6-1
CDR3 protein: CASSRTGPWETQYF
CDR3 DNA: TGTGCCAGCAGCAGGACAGGGCCTTGGGAGACCCAGTACTTC

D gene: TRBD2
clone size: .
J gene: TRBJ2-7
V gene: TRBV5-1
CDR3 protein: CASSRQTSGKIGEQYF
CDR3 DNA: TGCGCCAGCAGCAGGCAGACTAGCGGGAAGATCGGCGAGCAGTACTTC

D gene: .
clone size: .
J gene: TRBJ2-7
V gene: TRBV7-9
CDR3 protein: CASSLGTDSYEQYF
CDR3 DNA: TGTGCCAGCAGCTTAGGGACAGATTCCTACGAGCAGTACTTC

D gene: .
clone size: .
J gene: TRBJ2-7
V gene: TRBV6-5
CDR3 protein: CASRIEGGLSYEQYF
CDR3 DNA: TGTGCCAGCAGGATTGAGGGGGGGCTCTCCTACGAGCAGTACTTC

D gene: TRBD1
clone size: once
J gene: TRBJ2-3
V gene: TRBV11-1
CDR3 protein: CASSATDRADTQYF
CDR3 DNA: TGTGCCAGCAGCGCCACTGACAGGGCAGATACGCAGTATTTT

D gene: .
clone size: few
J gene: TRBJ2-3
V gene: TRBV11-3
CDR3 protein: CASSLSLGDTQYF
CDR3 DNA: TGTGCCAGCAGCTTGTCCCTAGGAGACACGCAGTATTTT

D gene: TRBD1
clone size: .
J gene: TRBJ1-4
V gene: TRBV5-6
CDR3 protein: CASRGTGYEKLFF
CDR3 DNA: TGTGCCAGCAGGGGGACAGGGTATGAAAAACTGTTTTTT

D gene: .
clone size: .
J gene: TRBJ2-3
V gene: TRBV19
CDR3 protein: CASQNRGLDTQYF
CDR3 DNA: TGTGCCAGTCAGAACAGGGGACTAGATACGCAGTATTTT

D gene: TRBD1
clone size: .
J gene: TRBJ1-1
V gene: TRBV13
CDR3 protein: CASSSRQGVGYTEAFF
CDR3 DNA: TGTGCCAGCAGCTCCCGCCAGGGGGTAGGGTACACTGAAGCTTTCTTT

D gene: .
clone size: .
J gene: TRBJ2-3
V gene: TRBV19
CDR3 protein: CASDRGGLQKYF
CDR3 DNA: TGTGCCAGCGACAGGGGAGGGCTCCAAAAGTATTTT

D gene: TRBD1
clone size: .
J gene: TRBJ1-6
V gene: TRBV6-1
CDR3 protein: CASSASGTGGNSPLHF
CDR3 DNA: TGTGCCAGCAGTGCCTCTGGGACAGGGGGTAATTCACCCCTCCACTTT

D gene: .
clone size: .
J gene: TRBJ1-4
V gene: TRBV27
CDR3 protein: CASSLPGRGDEKLFF
CDR3 DNA: TGTGCCAGCAGTTTACCCGGACGGGGGGACGAAAAACTGTTTTTT

D gene: TRBD2
clone size: .
J gene: TRBJ2-7
V gene: TRBV4-1
CDR3 protein: CASSQTWGLDEQYF
CDR3 DNA: TGCGCCAGCAGCCAAACCTGGGGACTAGACGAGCAGTACTTC

D gene: .
clone size: .
J gene: TRBJ1-4
V gene: TRBV4-2
CDR3 protein: CASSREVEGSTNEKLFF
CDR3 DNA: TGTGCCAGCAGCCGGGAGGTGGAGGGGTCAACTAATGAAAAACTGTTTTTT

D gene: TRBD1
clone size: few
J gene: TRBJ2-7
V gene: TRBV6-1
CDR3 protein: CASTQGAYEQYF
CDR3 DNA: TGTGCCAGCACGCAGGGGGCTTACGAGCAGTACTTC

D gene: .
clone size: .
J gene: TRBJ2-3
V gene: TRBV11-1
CDR3 protein: CASSFNRDNTDTQYF
CDR3 DNA: TGTGCCAGCAGCTTCAACCGGGACAACACAGATACGCAGTATTTT

D gene: .
clone size: .
J gene: TRBJ2-1
V gene: TRBV4-1
CDR3 protein: CASSQPFVNEQFF
CDR3 DNA: TGCGCCAGCAGCCAACCGTTCGTCAATGAGCAGTTCTTC

D gene: .
clone size: .
J gene: TRBJ2-1
V gene: TRBV29-1
CDR3 protein: CSYRTLSSYNEQFF
CDR3 DNA: TGCAGTTACCGCACTCTGAGCTCCTACAATGAGCAGTTCTTC